The entry below gives a single T cell receptor (beta chain) sequence along with its context. Its antigen is still unknown. Clones were read by immunoSEQ multiplex PCR, and TCRdb kept only the in-frame ones, dropping some. This sample has 150,000 or so clones; 80% to 90% occur once, and the top ten carry roughly 4.7%. This record comes from a study of T cell responses to AZD1222 COVID-19 vaccine. Overall study context: Combined were second doses at about 4 or about 12 weeks. Regarding the study as a whole: The donors showed a predominance of white British ancestry and of females, with possible underestimation of clonal diversity.

CDR1 is MNHNS, CDR2 SASEGT, per germline. The CDR3 length is 13 residues. Deletions cut 3 bases from V and 2 bases from J, with 8 bases between. The chain is built from TRBV6-1 and TRBJ2-7, with unresolved D. This sequence originates from an adult in good health. The sequencing here drew on peripheral blood, taken on day 0 of AZD1222 vaccination. CDR3 residues: CASSDQSAYEQYF. The CDR3 region has the DNA TGTGCCAGCAGTGACCAATCTGCCTACGAGCAGTACTTC.